This T cell receptor (beta chain) was captured in a study of spatial heterogeneity in lung cancer. Study-level information: Beta-chain sequences were consistently detected more often than alpha-chain sequences. Matched bulk RNA-seq yielded a T cell transcriptional module score. Counts of TCR transcripts in tumor regions correlated strongly with that score.

Study outcomes and limitations: Intratumoral expanded alpha and beta TCR counts were found to track tumor mutation counts.

In the library, each TCR cDNA molecule bore its own unique molecular identifier. Each CDR3 protein gets one entry after TCRdb re-called the 5' RACE reads with MiXCR. The sample yields about 9,200 distinct CDR3 sequences, approximately 7.6% seen once. CDR3 length: 14 residues. Trimming took 1 base from V and 1 from J, leaving 8 bases between them. The germline CDR1 and CDR2 sequences are SGHRS and YFSETQ. This clonotype was found a few times. What it binds is unknown. Noted time point: sample taken at primary tumor resection. The donors were approximately 70 patients with non-small cell lung cancer that was early-stage and untreated.

The V call is TRBV5-1, the J call TRBJ1-1; D is uncertain. The TCR was taken from a male donor with early-stage non-small cell lung cancer. The sequencing used lung tumor tissue, collected at surgery. The CDR3 loop is CASSLRSGNTEAFF. CDR3 coding DNA: TGCGCCAGCAGCTTGCGTTCGGGGAACACTGAAGCTTTCTTT.